This entry features one T cell receptor (beta chain) sequence. Its matching antigen is unknown. All of the donors were Caucasians in good health. Germline-derived CDR1 and CDR2 are MNHEY and SVGEGT. Losses at the gene ends were 5 bases for V and 5 bases for J; bases not matched to a gene: 7. The CDR3 is 15 residues long. cDNA carried unique molecular identifiers, and a universal primer site was added by template switching. TCRdb reanalysed the 5' RACE reads using MiXCR and keeps one entry per CDR3 protein. The data hold 210,000 or so distinct CDR3 sequences, with roughly 7.5% observed a single time. The sample originates from a study of identical twins. The study's findings and limits: Twins showed weaker excess sharing in their beta out-of-frame sequences. Analyses of zero insertions could, in part, be confounded by invariant MAIT and iNKT cells.

This sample was also put to use in a study of yellow fever vaccine responses in identical twins.

The sequenced sample was memory (CD45RO+) T cells sorted from blood. The chain employs TRBV6-2 or TRBV6-3 and TRBJ2-3; TRBD2 aligns across 10 bases. The origin of this receptor is a woman between 18 and 29 years old in good health. DNA of the CDR3: TGTGCCAGCAGTGCGCCGGGACTAGCGCGAGATACGCAGTATTTT. It specifies CASSAPGLARDTQYF.